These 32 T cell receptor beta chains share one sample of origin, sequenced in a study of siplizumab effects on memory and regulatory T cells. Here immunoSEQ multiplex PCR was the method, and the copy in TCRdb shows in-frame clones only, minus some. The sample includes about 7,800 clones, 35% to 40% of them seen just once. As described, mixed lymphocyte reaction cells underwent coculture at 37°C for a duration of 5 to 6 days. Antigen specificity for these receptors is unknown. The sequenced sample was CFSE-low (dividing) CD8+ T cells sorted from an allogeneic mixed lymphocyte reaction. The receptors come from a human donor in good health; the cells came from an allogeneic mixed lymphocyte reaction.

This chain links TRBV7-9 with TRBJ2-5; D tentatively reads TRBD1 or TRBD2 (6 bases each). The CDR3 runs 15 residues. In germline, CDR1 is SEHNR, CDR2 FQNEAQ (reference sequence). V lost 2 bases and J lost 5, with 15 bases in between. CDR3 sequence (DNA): TGTGCCAGCAGCTTATTACGGGAGAGGGGGGAGACCCAGTACTTC. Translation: CASSLLRERGETQYF.

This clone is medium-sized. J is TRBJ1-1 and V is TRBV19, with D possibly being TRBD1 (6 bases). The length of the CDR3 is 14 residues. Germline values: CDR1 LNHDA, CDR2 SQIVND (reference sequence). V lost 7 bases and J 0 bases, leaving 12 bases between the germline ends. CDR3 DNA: TGTGCCAGTAATTATGGGACAATGAACACTGAAGCTTTCTTT. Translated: CASNYGTMNTEAFF.

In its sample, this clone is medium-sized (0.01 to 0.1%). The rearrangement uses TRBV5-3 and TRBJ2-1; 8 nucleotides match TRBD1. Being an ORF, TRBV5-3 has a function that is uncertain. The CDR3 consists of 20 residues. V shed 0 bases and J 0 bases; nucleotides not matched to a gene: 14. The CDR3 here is CARSLGRDRSDQSSYNEQFF. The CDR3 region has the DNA TGTGCCAGAAGCTTGGGAAGGGACAGGTCGGACCAAAGCTCCTACAATGAGCAGTTCTTC.

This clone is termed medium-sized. This CDR3 is CASSLDREPYNEQFF. The CDR3 region has the DNA TGTGCCAGCAGCTTGGACAGGGAACCCTACAATGAGCAGTTCTTC. This rearrangement joins TRBV5-6 to TRBJ2-1; maybe TRBD1 (6 bases). Germline loops: CDR1 SGHDT, CDR2 YYEEEE. The CDR3 is made up of 15 amino acids. V lost 0 bases and J 2 bases, leaving 9 bases between the germline ends.

The CDR3 spells CASSLGGRANEQFF. The CDR3, as DNA: TGCGCCAGCAGCTTAGGCGGGAGGGCCAATGAGCAGTTCTTC. The chain links TRBV5-1 to TRBJ2-1; the match to TRBD2 covers 9 bases. There are 14 residues in the CDR3. V lost 2 bases to trimming and J lost 6 bases; unmatched junction nucleotides: 3. Germline CDR1 reads SGHRS; CDR2 reads YFSETQ. Variable domain in full (rest from reference TRBV5-1 and TRBJ2-1): KAGVTQTPRYLIKTRGQQVTLSCSPISGHRSVSWYQQTPGQGLQFLFEYFSETQRNKGNFPGRFSGRQFSNSRSEMNVSTLELGDSALYLCASSLGGRANEQFFGPGTRLTVL.

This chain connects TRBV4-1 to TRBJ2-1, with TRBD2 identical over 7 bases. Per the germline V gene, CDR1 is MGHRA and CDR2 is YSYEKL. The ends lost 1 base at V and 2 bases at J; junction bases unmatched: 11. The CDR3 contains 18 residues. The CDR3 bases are TGCGCCAGCAGCCAAGGTCGTGTCCGGGAGGCCCCCTACAATGAGCAGTTCTTC. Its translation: CASSQGRVREAPYNEQFF.

The chain's CDR3 is CASGLPPGKNSPLHF. The CDR3 DNA sequence: TGTGCTAGTGGTTTGCCACCAGGGAAGAATTCACCCCTCCACTTT. The V gene is TRBV12-5, the J gene TRBJ1-6, with D tentatively TRBD1 (5 bases). This CDR3 is built from 15 residues. Looked up from germline, CDR1 is LGHNT and CDR2 is FRNRAP. V was shortened by 2 bases and J by 7 bases, with 12 bases between the two germline ends.

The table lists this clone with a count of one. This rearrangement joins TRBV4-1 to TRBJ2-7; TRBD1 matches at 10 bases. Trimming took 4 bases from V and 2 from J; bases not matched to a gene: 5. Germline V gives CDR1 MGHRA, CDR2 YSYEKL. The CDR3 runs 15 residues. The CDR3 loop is CASSPGQGGAYEQYF. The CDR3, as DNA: TGCGCCAGCAGCCCTGGACAGGGGGGAGCCTACGAGCAGTACTTC.

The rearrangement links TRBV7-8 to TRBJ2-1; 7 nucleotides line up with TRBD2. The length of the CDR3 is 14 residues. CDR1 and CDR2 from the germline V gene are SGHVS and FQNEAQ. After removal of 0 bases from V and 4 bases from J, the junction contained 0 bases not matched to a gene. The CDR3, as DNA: TGTGCCAGCAGCTTAGCGGGAGGGTACAATGAGCAGTTCTTC. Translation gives CASSLAGGYNEQFF.

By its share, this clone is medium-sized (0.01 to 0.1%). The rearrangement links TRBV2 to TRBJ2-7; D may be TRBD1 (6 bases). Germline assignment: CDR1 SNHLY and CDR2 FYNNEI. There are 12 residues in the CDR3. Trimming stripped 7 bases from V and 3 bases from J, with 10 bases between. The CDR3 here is CASILQGYEQYF. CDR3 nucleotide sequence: TGTGCCAGCATCCTACAGGGCTACGAGCAGTACTTC.

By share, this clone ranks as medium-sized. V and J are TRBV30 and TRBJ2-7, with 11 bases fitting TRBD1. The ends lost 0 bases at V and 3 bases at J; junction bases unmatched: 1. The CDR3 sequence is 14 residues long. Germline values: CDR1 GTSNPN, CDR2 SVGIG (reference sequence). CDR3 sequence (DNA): TGTGCCTGGAGTGTGGGACAGGGGGGCTACGAGCAGTACTTC. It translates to CAWSVGQGGYEQYF. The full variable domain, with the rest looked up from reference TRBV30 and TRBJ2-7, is SQTIHQWPATLVQPVGSPLSLECTVEGTSNPNLYWYRQAAGRGLQLLFYSVGIGQISSEVPQNLSASRPQDRQFILSSKKLLLSDSGFYLCAWSVGQGGYEQYFGPGTRLTVT.

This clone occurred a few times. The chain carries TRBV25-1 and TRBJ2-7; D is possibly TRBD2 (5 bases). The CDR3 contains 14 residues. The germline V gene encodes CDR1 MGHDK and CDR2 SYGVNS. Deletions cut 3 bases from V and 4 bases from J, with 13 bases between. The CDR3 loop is CASSDFASRYEQYF. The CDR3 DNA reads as TGTGCCAGCAGTGATTTTGCTAGCAGGTACGAGCAGTACTTC.

DNA of the CDR3: TGTGCCAGCAGCCATGGACCAGGGGGGGAAAATCAGCCCCAGCATTTT. This sequence encodes CASSHGPGGENQPQHF. The chain has TRBV2 and TRBJ1-5, with 7 bases that match TRBD1. CDR3 size: 16 residues. The trim removed 6 bases at V and 4 bases at J, leaving 12 bases unmatched. Per germline, CDR1 SNHLY and CDR2 FYNNEI.

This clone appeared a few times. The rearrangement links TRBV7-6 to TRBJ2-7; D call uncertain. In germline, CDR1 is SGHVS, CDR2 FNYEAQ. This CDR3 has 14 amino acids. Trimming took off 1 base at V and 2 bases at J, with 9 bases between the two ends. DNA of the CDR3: TGTGCCAGCAGCTTAGGAGCAACCACCTACGAGCAGTACTTC. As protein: CASSLGATTYEQYF.

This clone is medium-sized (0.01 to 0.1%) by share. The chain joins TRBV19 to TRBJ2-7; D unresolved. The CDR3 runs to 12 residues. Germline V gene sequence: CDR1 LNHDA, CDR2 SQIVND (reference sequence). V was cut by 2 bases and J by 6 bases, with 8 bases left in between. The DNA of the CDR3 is TGTGCCAGTAGTATACCCCCCGGCGAGCAGTACTTC. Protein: CASSIPPGEQYF.

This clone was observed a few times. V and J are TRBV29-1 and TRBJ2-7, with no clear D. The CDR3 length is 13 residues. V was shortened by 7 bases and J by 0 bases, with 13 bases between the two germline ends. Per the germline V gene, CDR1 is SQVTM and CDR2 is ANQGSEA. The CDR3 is CSARTDSSYEQYF. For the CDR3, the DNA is TGCAGCGCCAGGACCGATAGCTCCTACGAGCAGTACTTC.

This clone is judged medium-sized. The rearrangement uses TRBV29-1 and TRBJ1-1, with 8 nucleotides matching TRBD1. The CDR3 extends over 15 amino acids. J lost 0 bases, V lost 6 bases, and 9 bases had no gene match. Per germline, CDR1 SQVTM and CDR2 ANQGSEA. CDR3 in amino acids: CSVDRDGRMNTEAFF. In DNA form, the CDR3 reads TGCAGCGTGGACAGGGACGGTAGAATGAACACTGAAGCTTTCTTT. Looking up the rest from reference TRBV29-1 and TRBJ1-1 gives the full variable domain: SAVISQKPSRDICQRGTSLTIQCQVDSQVTMMFWYRQQPGQSLTLIATANQGSEATYESGFVIDKFPISRPNLTFSTLTVSNMSPEDSSIYLCSVDRDGRMNTEAFFGQGTRLTVV.

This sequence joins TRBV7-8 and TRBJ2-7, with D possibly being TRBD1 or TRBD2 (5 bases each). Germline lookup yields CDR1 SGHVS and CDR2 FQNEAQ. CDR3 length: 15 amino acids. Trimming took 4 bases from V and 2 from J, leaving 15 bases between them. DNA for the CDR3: TGTGCCAGCAGCTCTTTAGAGGGGTGGGCCTACGAGCAGTACTTC. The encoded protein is CASSSLEGWAYEQYF.

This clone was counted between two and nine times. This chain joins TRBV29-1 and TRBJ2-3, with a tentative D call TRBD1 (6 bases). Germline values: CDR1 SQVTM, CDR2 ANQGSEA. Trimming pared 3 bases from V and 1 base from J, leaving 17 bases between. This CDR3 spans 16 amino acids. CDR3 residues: CSVDAAWTDRTDTQYF. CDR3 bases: TGCAGCGTTGATGCCGCCTGGACAGACCGCACAGATACGCAGTATTTT.

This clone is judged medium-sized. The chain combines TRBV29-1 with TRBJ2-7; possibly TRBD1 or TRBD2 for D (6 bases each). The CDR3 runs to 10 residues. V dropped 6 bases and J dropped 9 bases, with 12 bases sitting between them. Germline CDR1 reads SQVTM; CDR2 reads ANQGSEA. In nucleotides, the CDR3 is TGCAGCGTGGGGGGCTCTCCGCAGTACTTC. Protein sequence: CSVGGSPQYF.

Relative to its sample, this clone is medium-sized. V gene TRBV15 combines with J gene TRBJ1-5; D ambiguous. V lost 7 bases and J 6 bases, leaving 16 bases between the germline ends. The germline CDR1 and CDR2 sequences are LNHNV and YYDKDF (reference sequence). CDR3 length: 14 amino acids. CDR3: CATTLDRGAQPQHF. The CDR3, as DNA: TGTGCCACCACACTTGACCGTGGTGCTCAGCCCCAGCATTTT.

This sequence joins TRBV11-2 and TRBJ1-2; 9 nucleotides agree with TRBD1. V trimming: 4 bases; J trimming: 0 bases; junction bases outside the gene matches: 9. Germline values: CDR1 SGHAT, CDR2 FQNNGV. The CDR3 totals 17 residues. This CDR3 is CASSSPPGQGSNYGYTF. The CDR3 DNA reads TGTGCCAGCAGCTCCCCTCCGGGACAGGGATCTAACTATGGCTACACCTTC.

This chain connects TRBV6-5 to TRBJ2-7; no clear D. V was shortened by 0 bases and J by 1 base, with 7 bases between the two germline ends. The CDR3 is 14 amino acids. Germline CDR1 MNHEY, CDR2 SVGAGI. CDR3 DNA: TGTGCCAGCAGTTACTCAGGGCCTTCCTACGAGCAGTACTTC. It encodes CASSYSGPSYEQYF.

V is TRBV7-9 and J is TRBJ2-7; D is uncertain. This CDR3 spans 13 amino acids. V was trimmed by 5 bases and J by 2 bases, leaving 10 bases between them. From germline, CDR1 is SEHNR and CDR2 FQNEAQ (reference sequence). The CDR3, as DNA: TGTGCCAGCAGCCCGCCCTCCACCTACGAGCAGTACTTC. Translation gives CASSPPSTYEQYF.

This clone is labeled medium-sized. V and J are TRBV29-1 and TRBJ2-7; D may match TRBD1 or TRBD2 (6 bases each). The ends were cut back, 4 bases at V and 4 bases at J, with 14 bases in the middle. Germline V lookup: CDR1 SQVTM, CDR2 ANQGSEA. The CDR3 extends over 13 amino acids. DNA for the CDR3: TGCAGCGTTGGTGGGGGGCAGAATTACGAGCAGTACTTC. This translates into CSVGGGQNYEQYF.

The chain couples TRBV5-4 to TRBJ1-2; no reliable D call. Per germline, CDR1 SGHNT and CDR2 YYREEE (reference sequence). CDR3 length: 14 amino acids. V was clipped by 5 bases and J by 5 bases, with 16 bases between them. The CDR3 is CASSEYGDLYGYTF. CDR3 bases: TGTGCCAGCAGTGAGTACGGGGATCTTTATGGCTACACCTTC.

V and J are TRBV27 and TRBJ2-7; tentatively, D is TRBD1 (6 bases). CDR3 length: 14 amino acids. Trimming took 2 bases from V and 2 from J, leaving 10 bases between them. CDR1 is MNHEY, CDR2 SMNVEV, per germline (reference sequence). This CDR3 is CASSLRQAPYEQYF. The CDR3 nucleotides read TGTGCCAGCAGTTTAAGACAGGCCCCCTACGAGCAGTACTTC.

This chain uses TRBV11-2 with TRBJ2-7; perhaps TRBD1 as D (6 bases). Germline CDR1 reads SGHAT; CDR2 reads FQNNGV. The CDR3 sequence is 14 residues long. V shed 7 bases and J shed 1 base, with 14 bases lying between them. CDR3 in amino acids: CASMPTGISYEQYF. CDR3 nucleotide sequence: TGTGCCAGCATGCCGACAGGTATATCCTACGAGCAGTACTTC.

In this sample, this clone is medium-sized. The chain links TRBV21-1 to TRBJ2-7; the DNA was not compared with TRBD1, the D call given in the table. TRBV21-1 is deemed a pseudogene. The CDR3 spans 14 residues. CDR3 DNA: TGTGCCAGCAGCAAAGGACAGGGAAACAACGAGCAGTACTTC. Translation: CASSKGQGNNEQYF.

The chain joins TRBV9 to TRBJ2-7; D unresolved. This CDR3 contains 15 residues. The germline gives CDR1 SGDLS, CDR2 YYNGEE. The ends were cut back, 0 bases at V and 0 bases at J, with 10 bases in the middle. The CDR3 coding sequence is TGTGCCAGCAGCGTAGGCCAGGCAGGCTCCTACGAGCAGTACTTC. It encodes CASSVGQAGSYEQYF.

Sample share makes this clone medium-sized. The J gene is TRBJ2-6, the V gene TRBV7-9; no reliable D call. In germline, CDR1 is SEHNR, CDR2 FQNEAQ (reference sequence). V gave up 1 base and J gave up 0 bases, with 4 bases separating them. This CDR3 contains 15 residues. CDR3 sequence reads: CASSLGYSGANVLTF. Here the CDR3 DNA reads TGTGCCAGCAGCTTAGGATACTCTGGGGCCAACGTCCTGACTTTC.

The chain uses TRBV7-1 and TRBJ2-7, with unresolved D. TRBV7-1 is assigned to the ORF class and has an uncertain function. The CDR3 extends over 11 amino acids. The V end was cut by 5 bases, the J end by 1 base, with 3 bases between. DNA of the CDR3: TGTGCCAGCAGCCCTTCCTACGAGCAGTACTTC. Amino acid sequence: CASSPSYEQYF.